This entry features one T cell receptor (beta chain) sequence. The antigen remains unidentified. CDR3 length: 15 residues. The V gene's germline CDR1 is SGHTA and CDR2 FQGNSA. V lost 2 bases and J 5 bases, leaving 15 bases between the germline ends. This sample was taken from a study of graft-versus-host responses after intestinal transplantation. Study information: Among the recipients, all got anti-thymocyte globulin induction and then tacrolimus and steroids for around 3 years.

Measured with immunoSEQ multiplex PCR; TCRdb has only the in-frame clones, and not every one. The repertoire includes 90,000 to 120,000 clones, roughly 90% of them detected once, and less than 0.85% sits in the top ten. This sample comprised unstimulated CD4+ T cells sorted from spleen or lymph node cells, obtained before transplant. The chain uses TRBV7-2 and TRBJ2-5; D unresolved. This receptor was taken from a human donor who was the organ donor for an intestinal transplant. CDR3 sequence reads: CASSLNSGFGETQYF. The CDR3 bases are TGTGCCAGCAGCTTAAATTCTGGATTCGGGGAGACCCAGTACTTC.